These T cell receptor beta chains were read from a single sample in a study of shared clonotypes between healthy human individuals. Only in-frame clones appear in the TCRdb table, and some are missing; sequencing was by immunoSEQ multiplex PCR. The sample yields 2 million to 2.5 million clones, about 92% seen once. The specimen was naive CD8+ T cells from PBMCs. The receptors were sampled from a young man in good health. Some clones in this sample may be carry-over from other donors' samples. Both conserved end residues are part of each CDR3.

CDR3 protein,J gene,V gene
CASNKEDVTTEAFF,TRBJ1-1,TRBV19
CASSLVGQPRDGYTF,TRBJ1-2,TRBV5-4
CASSTGASGRADKRHEQFF,TRBJ2-1,TRBV5-4
CASSQEGGRTEAFF,TRBJ1-1,TRBV6-1
CASRVPLQGAIGGYTF,TRBJ1-2,TRBV5-1
CASSKFGAGGDGYTF,TRBJ1-2,TRBV21-1
CSVEESGQSSYEQYF,TRBJ2-7,TRBV29-1
CASSLVPGATYEQYF,TRBJ2-7,TRBV7-2
CASSGFEGVGQRYGYTF,TRBJ1-2,TRBV2
CASSLLDGGRASYEQYF,TRBJ2-7,TRBV7-2
CASSKTASFGNEQYF,TRBJ2-7,TRBV27
CASSLSGLAVWNEQFF,TRBJ2-1,TRBV5-1
CASSQVSSGTGSGNIQYF,TRBJ2-4,TRBV4-1
CASSSTGKFDTGELFF,TRBJ2-2,TRBV7-9
CASSTGATLNTEAFF,TRBJ1-1,TRBV7-9
CASRPDVGQVYTDTQYF,TRBJ2-3,TRBV5-1
CASSFFQGGYHEQYF,TRBJ2-7,TRBV7-9
CASSVGLGLGEQFF,TRBJ2-1,TRBV9
CASSIGQNTEAFF,TRBJ1-1,TRBV19